The source of this T cell receptor beta chain is a study of cytomegalovirus exposure and HLA in healthy donors. Study-wide points: The CMV antigen specificity of a few CMV-associated chains was confirmed through in vitro analysis.

CDR3 length: 14 amino acids. Germline lookup yields CDR1 SGHNT and CDR2 YYREEE (reference sequence). V was pared by 0 bases and J by 0 bases, with 6 bases between. Profiled with immunoSEQ multiplex PCR; TCRdb holds only in-frame clones, not every one. The sample consists of over 200,000 clones, less than 95% of them appearing once. This clone was seen only a few times. Its antigen is unknown. The receptor's source is a woman in her twenties or thirties in good health and CMV-seronegative. Sequenced sample: PBMCs. The V and J genes are TRBV5-4 and TRBJ2-5, with no clear D. CDR3 coding DNA: TGTGCCAGCAGCTTGGAGCAGTACCAAGAGACCCAGTACTTC. This sequence encodes CASSLEQYQETQYF.